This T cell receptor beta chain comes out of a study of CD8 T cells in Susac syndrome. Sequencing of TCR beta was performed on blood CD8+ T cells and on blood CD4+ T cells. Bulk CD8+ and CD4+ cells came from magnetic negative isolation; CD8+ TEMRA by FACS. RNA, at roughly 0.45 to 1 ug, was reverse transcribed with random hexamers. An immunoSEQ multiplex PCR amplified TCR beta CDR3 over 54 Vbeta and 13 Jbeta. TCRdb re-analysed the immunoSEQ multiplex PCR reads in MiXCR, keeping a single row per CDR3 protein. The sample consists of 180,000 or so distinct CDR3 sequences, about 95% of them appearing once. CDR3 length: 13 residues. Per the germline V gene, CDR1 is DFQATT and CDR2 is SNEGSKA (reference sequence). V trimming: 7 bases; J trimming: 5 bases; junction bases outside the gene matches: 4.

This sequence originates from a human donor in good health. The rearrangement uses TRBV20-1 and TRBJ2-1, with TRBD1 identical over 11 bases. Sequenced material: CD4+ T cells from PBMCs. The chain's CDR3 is CSEPGQGDNEQFF. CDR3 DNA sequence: TGCAGTGAGCCGGGACAGGGGGACAATGAGCAGTTCTTC.